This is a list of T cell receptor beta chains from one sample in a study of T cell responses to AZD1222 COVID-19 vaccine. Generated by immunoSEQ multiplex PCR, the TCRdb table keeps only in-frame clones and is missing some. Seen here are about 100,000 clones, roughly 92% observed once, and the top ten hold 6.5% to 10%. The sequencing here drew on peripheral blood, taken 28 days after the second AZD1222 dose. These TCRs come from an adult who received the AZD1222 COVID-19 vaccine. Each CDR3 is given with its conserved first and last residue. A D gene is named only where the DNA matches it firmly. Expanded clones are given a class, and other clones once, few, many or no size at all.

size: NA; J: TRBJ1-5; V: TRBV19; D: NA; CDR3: CASSPTGQSQPQHF; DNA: TGTGCCAGTAGCCCGACAGGCCAGAGTCAGCCCCAGCATTTT
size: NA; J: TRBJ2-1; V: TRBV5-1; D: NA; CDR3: CASSLAATRNNEQFF; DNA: TGCGCCAGCAGCTTGGCCGCGACTAGGAACAATGAGCAGTTCTTC
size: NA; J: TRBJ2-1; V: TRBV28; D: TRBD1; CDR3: CASREAGGSYNEQFF; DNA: TGTGCCAGCAGGGAAGCAGGGGGTTCCTACAATGAGCAGTTCTTC
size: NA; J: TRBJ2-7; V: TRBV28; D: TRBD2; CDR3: CASSPTAGSSYEQYF; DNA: TGTGCCAGCAGTCCGACAGCGGGATCCTCCTACGAGCAGTACTTC
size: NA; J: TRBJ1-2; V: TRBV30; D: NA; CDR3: CAGGVSSYGYTF; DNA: TGTGCCGGGGGAGTCAGTAGCTATGGCTACACCTTC
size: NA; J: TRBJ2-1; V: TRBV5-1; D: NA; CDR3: CASSLSLYGYNEQFF; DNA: TGCGCCAGCAGCTTATCCCTATACGGCTACAATGAGCAGTTCTTC
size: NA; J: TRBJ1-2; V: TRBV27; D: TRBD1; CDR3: CASSPRTGDRISGGYTF; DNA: TGTGCCAGCAGTCCCAGGACAGGGGACCGTATATCGGGTGGCTACACCTTC
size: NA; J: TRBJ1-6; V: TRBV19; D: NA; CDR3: CASSIDWGARSSPLHF; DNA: TGTGCCAGTAGTATTGACTGGGGGGCGCGGTCCTCACCCCTCCACTTT
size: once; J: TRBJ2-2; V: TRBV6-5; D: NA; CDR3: CASSTHRVQPGELFF; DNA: TGTGCCAGCAGTACCCACAGGGTCCAACCCGGGGAGCTGTTTTTT
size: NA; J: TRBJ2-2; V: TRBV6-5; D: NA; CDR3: CASSSPNTGELFF; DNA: TGTGCCAGCAGTTCCCCGAACACCGGGGAGCTGTTTTTT
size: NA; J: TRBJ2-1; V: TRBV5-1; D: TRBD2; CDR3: CASSFSGGSSYNEQFF; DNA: TGCGCCAGCAGCTTTTCGGGAGGGAGCTCCTACAATGAGCAGTTCTTC
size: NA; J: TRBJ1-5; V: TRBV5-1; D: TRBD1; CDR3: CASSLGDRGREPQHF; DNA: TGCGCCAGCAGCTTGGGGGACAGGGGGCGTGAGCCCCAGCATTTT
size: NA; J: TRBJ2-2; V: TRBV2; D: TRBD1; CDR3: CASRLRGTGDTGELFF; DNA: TGTGCCAGCAGATTGAGAGGGACAGGGGACACCGGGGAGCTGTTTTTT
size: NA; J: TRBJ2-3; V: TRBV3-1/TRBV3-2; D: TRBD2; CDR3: CASSLRLAGTSTDTQYF; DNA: TGTGCCAGCAGCCTCCGGCTAGCGGGCACTAGCACAGATACGCAGTATTTT
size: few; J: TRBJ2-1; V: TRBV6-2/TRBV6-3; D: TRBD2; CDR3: CASSSWLRGTSVYNEQFF; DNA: TGTGCCAGCAGTTCCTGGCTGCGGGGGACTAGCGTTTACAATGAGCAGTTCTTC
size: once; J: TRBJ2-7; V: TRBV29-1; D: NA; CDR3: CSAVGGLTYEQYF; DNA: TGCAGCGCCGTGGGTGGGCTAACCTACGAGCAGTACTTC
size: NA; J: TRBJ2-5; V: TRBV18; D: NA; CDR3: CASSPGIQETQYF; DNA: TGTGCCAGCTCACCGGGGATACAAGAGACCCAGTACTTC
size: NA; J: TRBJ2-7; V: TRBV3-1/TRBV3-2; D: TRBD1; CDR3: CASSPAGTGIVQQYF; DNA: TGTGCCAGCAGCCCAGCCGGGACAGGGATCGTGCAGCAGTACTTC
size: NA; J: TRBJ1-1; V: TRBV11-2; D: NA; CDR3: CASSPRHGSNTEAFF; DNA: TGTGCCAGCAGTCCGAGACACGGTTCGAACACTGAAGCTTTCTTT
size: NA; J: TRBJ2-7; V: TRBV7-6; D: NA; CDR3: CASSPRTAYEQYF; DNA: TGTGCCAGCAGCCCCCGGACAGCCTACGAGCAGTACTTC
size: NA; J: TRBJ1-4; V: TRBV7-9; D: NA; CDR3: CASSLARGGLGNEKLFF; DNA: TGTGCCAGCAGCTTAGCGCGCGGGGGCTTGGGTAATGAAAAACTGTTTTTT
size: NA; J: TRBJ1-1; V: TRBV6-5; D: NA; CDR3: CASSQIQGGGTEAFF; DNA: TGTGCCAGCAGTCAGATACAGGGTGGAGGCACTGAAGCTTTCTTT